This is a list of T cell receptor beta chains from one sample in a study of cytomegalovirus exposure and HLA in healthy donors. The method was immunoSEQ multiplex PCR; TCRdb's version includes in-frame clones alone and lacks a portion of them. The repertoire holds 250,000 or so clones, with roughly nine tenths as singletons. Sample: PBMCs. The receptors stem from a man in his late teens or twenties in good health and CMV-seropositive. Each CDR3 is given with its conserved first and last residue. The D gene is left open where the match is weak. A clone size is listed for some rows: how often the clone was seen (once, few, many), or a class if it is expanded.

abundance: -; j_gene: TRBJ1-1; d_gene: -; v_gene: TRBV20-1; CDR3aa: CSAQHITEAFF; CDR3nt: TGCAGTGCTCAACATATCACTGAAGCTTTCTTT
abundance: -; j_gene: TRBJ2-2; d_gene: -; v_gene: TRBV5-4; CDR3aa: CASSTRDRSNTGELFF; CDR3nt: TGTGCCAGCAGCACCCGTGACAGGTCGAACACCGGGGAGCTGTTTTTT
abundance: -; j_gene: TRBJ1-2; d_gene: -; v_gene: TRBV27; CDR3aa: CASSGRGYGYTF; CDR3nt: TGTGCCAGCAGTGGAAGGGGATATGGCTACACCTTC
abundance: -; j_gene: TRBJ2-2; d_gene: -; v_gene: TRBV5-4; CDR3aa: CASSRQVTTGELFF; CDR3nt: TGTGCCAGCTCCCGACAGGTTACGACCGGGGAGCTGTTTTTT
abundance: -; j_gene: TRBJ1-2; d_gene: TRBD1; v_gene: TRBV18; CDR3aa: CASSLDRRLYGYTF; CDR3nt: TGTGCCAGCTCACTGGACAGGCGACTCTATGGCTACACCTTC
abundance: -; j_gene: TRBJ2-5; d_gene: TRBD1; v_gene: TRBV2; CDR3aa: CASTRIGTVYQETQYF; CDR3nt: TGTGCCAGCACTAGAATAGGGACAGTGTACCAAGAGACCCAGTACTTC
abundance: -; j_gene: TRBJ1-1; d_gene: -; v_gene: TRBV4-3; CDR3aa: CASSHQGTEAFF; CDR3nt: TGCGCCAGCAGCCATCAAGGGACCGAAGCTTTCTTT
abundance: -; j_gene: TRBJ1-4; d_gene: -; v_gene: TRBV2; CDR3aa: CASSEGDGANEKLFF; CDR3nt: TGTGCCAGCAGTGAAGGGGACGGAGCTAATGAAAAACTGTTTTTT
abundance: -; j_gene: TRBJ2-1; d_gene: -; v_gene: TRBV27; CDR3aa: CASRDSYNEQFF; CDR3nt: TGTGCCAGCAGGGACAGCTACAATGAGCAGTTCTTC
abundance: -; j_gene: TRBJ2-5; d_gene: -; v_gene: TRBV14; CDR3aa: CASSQGYLRDQETQYF; CDR3nt: TGTGCCAGCAGCCAAGGTTATCTGCGGGACCAAGAGACCCAGTACTTC
abundance: -; j_gene: TRBJ2-1; d_gene: TRBD1; v_gene: TRBV20-1; CDR3aa: CSALRGREQFF; CDR3nt: TGCAGTGCATTGAGGGGGCGTGAGCAGTTCTTC
abundance: -; j_gene: TRBJ2-7; d_gene: -; v_gene: TRBV4-3; CDR3aa: CASSQESGGGYEQYF; CDR3nt: TGCGCCAGCAGCCAAGAGTCCGGGGGCGGTTACGAGCAGTACTTC
abundance: -; j_gene: TRBJ1-1; d_gene: -; v_gene: TRBV18; CDR3aa: CASSQLLDTEAFF; CDR3nt: TGTGCCAGCTCACAATTGCTGGACACTGAAGCTTTCTTT
abundance: once; j_gene: TRBJ1-3; d_gene: -; v_gene: TRBV7-8; CDR3aa: CASSLQISGNTIYF; CDR3nt: TGTGCCAGCAGTTTACAGATCTCTGGAAACACCATATATTTT
abundance: -; j_gene: TRBJ2-2; d_gene: TRBD1; v_gene: TRBV19; CDR3aa: CASRQGWGTGELFF; CDR3nt: TGTGCCAGCAGACAGGGCTGGGGCACCGGGGAGCTGTTTTTT
abundance: once; j_gene: TRBJ2-1; d_gene: TRBD2; v_gene: TRBV7-2; CDR3aa: CASSLGLAGSYNEQFF; CDR3nt: TGTGCCAGCAGCCTGGGACTAGCGGGATCCTACAATGAGCAGTTCTTC
abundance: -; j_gene: TRBJ1-1; d_gene: -; v_gene: TRBV13; CDR3aa: CASSLVGYGEAFF; CDR3nt: TGTGCCAGCAGCTTAGTGGGATACGGTGAAGCTTTCTTT
abundance: -; j_gene: TRBJ1-2; d_gene: -; v_gene: TRBV28; CDR3aa: CASGTITNYGYTF; CDR3nt: TGTGCCAGCGGAACAATCACTAACTATGGCTACACCTTC
abundance: -; j_gene: TRBJ1-1; d_gene: -; v_gene: TRBV29-1; CDR3aa: CSVFEGGGQRAFF; CDR3nt: TGCAGCGTCTTCGAAGGGGGTGGACAGAGGGCTTTCTTT
abundance: once; j_gene: TRBJ2-1; d_gene: -; v_gene: TRBV19; CDR3aa: CASSMTLSSYNEQFF; CDR3nt: TGTGCCAGTAGTATGACCCTTAGCTCCTACAATGAGCAGTTCTTC
abundance: -; j_gene: TRBJ1-1; d_gene: TRBD1; v_gene: TRBV27; CDR3aa: CASRLGQGSNTEAFF; CDR3nt: TGTGCCAGCAGACTCGGACAGGGTAGTAACACTGAAGCTTTCTTT
abundance: -; j_gene: TRBJ2-7; d_gene: -; v_gene: TRBV1; CDR3aa: CTSSPRVPDYEQYF; CDR3nt: TGCACCAGCAGCCCGCGGGTCCCCGATTACGAGCAGTACTTC
abundance: -; j_gene: TRBJ1-2; d_gene: -; v_gene: TRBV6-5; CDR3aa: CASSYLQGNYGYTF; CDR3nt: TGTGCCAGCAGTTACTTACAGGGTAACTATGGCTACACCTTC
abundance: -; j_gene: TRBJ1-1; d_gene: TRBD1; v_gene: TRBV6-4; CDR3aa: CASSAGGTEAFF; CDR3nt: TGTGCCAGCAGCGCAGGGGGCACTGAAGCTTTCTTT
abundance: -; j_gene: TRBJ1-2; d_gene: TRBD1; v_gene: TRBV28; CDR3aa: CASSELGQNYGYTF; CDR3nt: TGTGCCAGCAGTGAGTTGGGACAGAACTATGGCTACACCTTC
abundance: -; j_gene: TRBJ2-7; d_gene: -; v_gene: TRBV10-1; CDR3aa: CASSESTSNHEQYF; CDR3nt: TGCGCCAGCAGTGAGTCGACTAGTAACCACGAGCAGTACTTC
abundance: -; j_gene: TRBJ1-2; d_gene: TRBD1; v_gene: TRBV28; CDR3aa: CASRTNRGAGYTF; CDR3nt: TGTGCCAGCAGAACCAACAGGGGTGCTGGCTACACCTTC
abundance: -; j_gene: TRBJ1-2; d_gene: -; v_gene: TRBV7-9; CDR3aa: CASSPAVTTGYTF; CDR3nt: TGTGCCAGCAGCCCGGCGGTAACGACTGGCTACACCTTC
abundance: -; j_gene: TRBJ1-1; d_gene: TRBD1; v_gene: TRBV5-1; CDR3aa: CASSRDRGSTEAFF; CDR3nt: TGCGCCAGCAGCCGGGACAGGGGCAGCACTGAAGCTTTCTTT
abundance: -; j_gene: TRBJ1-2; d_gene: TRBD1; v_gene: TRBV2; CDR3aa: CASSGQGADYGYTF; CDR3nt: TGTGCCAGCAGCGGACAGGGGGCTGACTATGGCTACACCTTC
abundance: -; j_gene: TRBJ1-3; d_gene: -; v_gene: TRBV6-5; CDR3aa: CASSSAGASGNTIYF; CDR3nt: TGTGCCAGCAGTTCAGCAGGGGCCTCTGGAAACACCATATATTTT
abundance: -; j_gene: TRBJ2-1; d_gene: TRBD2; v_gene: TRBV4-1; CDR3aa: CASSQGLPGLAGYNEQFF; CDR3nt: TGCGCCAGCAGCCAAGGCCTCCCGGGTTTAGCGGGGTACAATGAGCAGTTCTTC
abundance: -; j_gene: TRBJ2-7; d_gene: -; v_gene: TRBV5-5; CDR3aa: CASSSDSFSYEQYF; CDR3nt: TGTGCCAGCAGTTCGGACTCGTTCTCCTACGAGCAGTACTTC
abundance: -; j_gene: TRBJ2-2; d_gene: -; v_gene: TRBV19; CDR3aa: CASSIDPPGELFF; CDR3nt: TGTGCCAGTAGTATAGATCCGCCCGGGGAGCTGTTTTTT
abundance: -; j_gene: TRBJ2-1; d_gene: -; v_gene: TRBV7-2; CDR3aa: CASSRSIEQFF; CDR3nt: TGTGCCAGCAGCCGTTCCATTGAGCAGTTCTTC